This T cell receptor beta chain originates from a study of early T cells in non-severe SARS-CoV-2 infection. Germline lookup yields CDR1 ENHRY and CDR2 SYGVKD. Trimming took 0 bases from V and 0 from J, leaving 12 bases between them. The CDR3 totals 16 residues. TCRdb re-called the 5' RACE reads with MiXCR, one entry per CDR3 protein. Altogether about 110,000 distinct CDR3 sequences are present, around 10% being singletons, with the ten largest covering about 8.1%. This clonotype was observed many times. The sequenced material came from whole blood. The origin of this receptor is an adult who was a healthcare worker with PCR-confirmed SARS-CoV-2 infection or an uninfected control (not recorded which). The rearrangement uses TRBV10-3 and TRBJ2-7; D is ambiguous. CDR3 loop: CAISESGKTSSYEQYF. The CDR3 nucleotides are TGTGCCATCAGTGAGTCTGGGAAAACGAGCTCCTACGAGCAGTACTTC.